This paragraph reports one T cell receptor (beta chain). This entry comes from a study of glioma-infiltrating T cells after dendritic cell vaccination. Whole-study context: Patients had newly diagnosed or recurrent glioblastoma and received dendritic cell vaccines. Patients received autologous tumor lysate-pulsed dendritic cell vaccination between about 2002 and 2013.

The V and J ends lost 2 bases and 5 bases, in that order; junction bases with no gene match: 2. The CDR3 contains 13 residues. Germline V lookup: CDR1 GTSNPN, CDR2 SVGIG (reference sequence). Here immunoSEQ multiplex PCR was the method, and the copy in TCRdb shows in-frame clones only, minus some. This table holds roughly 100,000 clones, 81% found once. The sequenced sample was blood, obtained before dendritic cell vaccination. The rearrangement uses TRBV30 and TRBJ1-5, with TRBD1 matching over 8 bases. The receptor was isolated from a human donor with glioblastoma. The CDR3 bases are TGTGCCTGGAGTCCGGACAGGGATCAGCCCCAGCATTTT. Protein sequence: CAWSPDRDQPQHF.